This T cell receptor beta chain originates from a study of cytotoxic CD8 clonotypes in ibrutinib-treated CLL. General study results and limits: Clonality went up at ibrutinib response and then declined back toward baseline at progression. Public clonotypes, rarely seen, contracted or held steady on treatment. Samples from sustained-remission and progressing patients were taken at different times. While tracking circulating CD8+ T-cell counts, baseline clonality exceeded that of age-matched healthy donors.

The data were produced by immunoSEQ multiplex PCR, yet TCRdb's version contains in-frame clones alone and is incomplete. The data contain tens of thousands of clones, roughly 53% of them singletons. Worth noting for this clone: Its target is unknown.

The CDR3 spans 14 residues. The V segment lost 0 bases and the J segment 3 bases; nucleotides outside the gene matches: 2. Germline values: CDR1 SQVTM, CDR2 ANQGSEA. The sequence came from a human donor with chronic lymphocytic leukemia. The source material was PBMCs, sampled after 12 months of ibrutinib treatment. The rearrangement uses TRBV29-1 and TRBJ2-7; 10 bases are shared with TRBD1. CDR3 sequence: CSVEEDRGFYEQYF. DNA of the CDR3: TGCAGCGTTGAAGAGGACAGGGGGTTCTACGAGCAGTACTTC.